These 25 T cell receptor beta chains came from one sample sequenced in a study of blood T cells in healthy people across ages. Through a sample-barcoded 5' primer and a J-beta primer mix, a second PCR was run for roughly 7 to 12 cycles. From the 5' RACE reads, TCRdb called clonotypes with MiXCR, one entry per CDR3 protein. The data show about 970,000 distinct CDR3 sequences, with 45% to 60% seen just once and roughly 23% held by the top ten. Sequencing was performed on blood. These receptors were taken from a woman in her sixties in good health.

This rearrangement joins TRBV27 to TRBJ2-2; D tentatively fits TRBD1 or TRBD2 (5 bases each). CDR3 size: 14 residues. The V gene's germline CDR1 is MNHEY and CDR2 SMNVEV (reference sequence). V lost 11 bases and J 2 bases, leaving 15 bases between the germline ends. CDR3 nucleotide sequence: TGTGCCCGTAAAGGGGACCGAAACACCGGGGAGCTGTTTTTT. Its translation: CARKGDRNTGELFF.

This clonotype was detected only a few times. J is TRBJ1-1 and V is TRBV27; TRBD1 agrees at 8 bases. The CDR3 extends over 16 amino acids. With V trimmed by 3 bases and J by 5 bases, 11 bases remained unmatched. Germline V CDR1 and CDR2: MNHEY, SMNVEV (reference sequence). The DNA for the CDR3 is TGTGCCAGCAGTTTTCGGACAGGGCGGACAAATACTGAAGCTTTCTTT. Its protein product is CASSFRTGRTNTEAFF.

The chain combines TRBV11-2 with TRBJ2-5, with 13 positions matching TRBD2. The V gene end was trimmed by 5 bases and the J gene end by 4 bases; junction bases not matched to a gene: 7. Per germline, CDR1 SGHAT and CDR2 FQNNGV. The CDR3 totals 16 residues. Written as DNA, the CDR3 is TGTGCCAGCAGCCCCGGACTAGCGGGAGTCCCAGAGACCCAGTACTTC. Encoded protein: CASSPGLAGVPETQYF.

This chain links TRBV7-9 with TRBJ2-5; 12 positions match TRBD2. The V segment lost 6 bases and the J segment 2 bases; nucleotides outside the gene matches: 7. The germline CDR1 and CDR2 sequences are SEHNR and FQNEAQ (reference sequence). This CDR3 spans 16 amino acids. This CDR3 reads CASRPGTSGRQETQYF. CDR3 sequence (DNA): TGTGCCAGCAGACCTGGGACTAGCGGGCGACAAGAGACCCAGTACTTC.

This clonotype occurred a few times. V and J are TRBV2 and TRBJ2-1, with D tentatively TRBD2 (6 bases). Germline CDR1 reads SNHLY; CDR2 reads FYNNEI. The V gene lost 1 base and the J gene lost 11 bases, with 12 bases spanning the gap. The CDR3 spans 13 residues. This chain's CDR3 is CASSEGGLIKQFF. In DNA form, the CDR3 reads TGTGCCAGCAGTGAAGGCGGACTAATTAAGCAGTTCTTC.

Only a few counts were recorded for this clonotype. The chain joins TRBV29-1 to TRBJ1-4; no definite D call. The ends were cut back, 6 bases at V and 4 bases at J, with 6 bases in the middle. In germline, CDR1 is SQVTM, CDR2 ANQGSEA. There are 11 residues in the CDR3. The CDR3 DNA reads TGCAGCGTGGCGGTTAATGAAAAACTGTTTTTT. Amino acid sequence: CSVAVNEKLFF.

This chain joins TRBV20-1 and TRBJ1-2, with D maybe TRBD1 (6 bases). Germline V gene data show CDR1 as DFQATT and CDR2 as SNEGSKA (reference sequence). The CDR3 loop spans 13 amino acids. Trimming removed 0 bases at V and 6 bases at J, with 11 bases between. The CDR3 DNA is TGCAGTGCTAGAGATCCGGACAGCAATGGCTACACCTTC. This encodes CSARDPDSNGYTF.

The chain employs TRBV9 and TRBJ1-1; D gene uncertain. The CDR3 totals 14 residues. V gave up 0 bases and J gave up 1 base, with 7 bases separating them. Looked up from germline, CDR1 is SGDLS and CDR2 is YYNGEE. CDR3: CASSVAQQNTEAFF. CDR3 in DNA: TGTGCCAGCAGCGTAGCTCAGCAGAACACTGAAGCTTTCTTT.

This clonotype has more than one count but fewer than ten. CDR3 loop: CSAPQGEGSTDTQYF. The CDR3 DNA sequence: TGCAGTGCTCCCCAGGGAGAGGGGTCCACAGATACGCAGTATTTT. This chain joins TRBV20-1 and TRBJ2-3; tentatively, D is TRBD1 or TRBD2 (5 bases each). Germline assignment: CDR1 DFQATT and CDR2 SNEGSKA (reference sequence). V was trimmed by 5 bases and J by 2 bases, leaving 17 bases between them. The CDR3 has 15 amino acids.

The CDR3 region is CASSQEGSGVMKLYF. CDR3 sequence (DNA): TGTGCCAGCAGCCAAGAAGGTAGCGGCGTCATGAAGTTGTACTTC. The chain is built from TRBV4-2 and TRBJ2-5, with D tentatively TRBD2 (6 bases). There are 15 residues in the CDR3. The V and J ends lost 0 bases and 13 bases respectively, with 21 bases between them. The V gene's germline CDR1 is LGHNA and CDR2 YNFKEQ.

This chain joins TRBV12-3 or TRBV12-4 and TRBJ1-5, with TRBD1 as a possible D gene (6 bases). The CDR3 totals 13 residues. The V gene lost 6 bases and the J gene lost 9 bases, with 15 bases spanning the gap. The CDR3, as DNA: TGTGCCAGCAGCCAGCAGGGGTTCCCGCCCCAGCATTTT. This translates into CASSQQGFPPQHF.

V usage is TRBV18 and J usage is TRBJ2-1; TRBD2 matches 14 bases. The J call may be in error: the DNA end matches TRBJ2-7 better. CDR3 length: 17 amino acids. Germline loops: CDR1 KGHSH, CDR2 LQKENI. The CDR3 sequence: CASSPHGTSGGYNEQYF. Written as DNA, the CDR3 is TGTGCCAGCTCACCCCACGGGACTAGCGGGGGATACAATGAGCAGTACTTC.

This chain uses TRBV20-1 with TRBJ1-4; 7 nucleotides line up with TRBD1. The CDR3 contains 10 residues. With 0 bases clipped from V and 16 bases from J, the junction kept 2 bases outside the gene matches. Germline loops: CDR1 DFQATT, CDR2 SNEGSKA (reference sequence). CDR3 residues: CSARDRGAFF. Written as DNA, the CDR3 is TGCAGTGCTAGAGACAGGGGGGCGTTTTTT.

Note on this clonotype: The junction departs from germline at one end; a sequencing error may be responsible. This chain connects TRBV6-5 to TRBJ2-1; 10 nucleotides agree with TRBD2. The germline V gene encodes CDR1 MNHEY and CDR2 SVGAGI. This CDR3 contains 15 residues. The CDR3 protein is CASSYSRTSGFEEFF. CDR3 in DNA: TGTGCCAGCAGTTACTCTCGGACTAGCGGATTTGAGGAGTTCTTC.

The rearrangement joins TRBV5-1 to TRBJ2-3; no firm D call. CDR3 length: 15 residues. Germline lookup yields CDR1 SGHRS and CDR2 YFSETQ. V was trimmed by 1 base and J by 1 base, leaving 10 bases between them. This chain's CDR3 is CASSLSSQRTDTQYF. CDR3 bases: TGCGCCAGCAGCTTGAGCTCCCAGCGCACAGATACGCAGTATTTT.

The V call is TRBV10-3, the J call TRBJ2-5; TRBD2 matches 9 bases. V gave up 2 bases and J gave up 4 bases; unmatched junction bases: 8. CDR1 and CDR2 (germline): ENHRY, SYGVKD. CDR3 size: 16 residues. CDR3: CAISEVSSGIRETQYF. In DNA form, the CDR3 reads TGTGCCATCAGTGAGGTGTCTAGCGGGATTCGAGAGACCCAGTACTTC.

The chain has TRBV4-1 and TRBJ1-3; the D gene is possibly TRBD1 (6 bases). Germline CDR1 and CDR2: MGHRA and YSYEKL. The CDR3 extends over 16 amino acids. Trimming left V 1 base short and J 3 bases short, with 13 bases between. The CDR3 sequence is CASSQGARGYGNTIYF. CDR3 DNA sequence: TGCGCCAGCAGCCAAGGGGCCAGGGGTTATGGAAACACCATATATTTT.

The chain joins TRBV10-3 to TRBJ2-4, with TRBD2 as a possible D gene (6 bases). The end of the DNA aligns better with TRBJ2-7, so the J call may be wrong. Germline V lookup: CDR1 ENHRY, CDR2 SYGVKD. The CDR3 has 15 residues. CDR3 residues: CAISTAGRYDGEQYF. The CDR3 bases are TGTGCCATCAGTACCGCGGGAAGGTACGATGGCGAGCAGTACTTC.

J is TRBJ2-7 and V is TRBV3-1, with 9 bases fitting TRBD1. Germline V gene data show CDR1 as LGHDT and CDR2 as YNNKEL (reference sequence). The CDR3 covers 15 residues. With 4 bases clipped from V and 7 bases from J, the junction kept 11 bases outside the gene matches. The CDR3 here is CASSLLGQGPREQYF. CDR3 DNA: TGTGCCAGCAGCCTTCTGGGACAGGGTCCTCGGGAGCAGTACTTC.

The genes are TRBV4-3 and TRBJ2-1; TRBD2 might be the D (6 bases). The germline CDR1 and CDR2 sequences are LGHNA and YSLEER. V was clipped by 1 base and J by 4 bases, with 14 bases between them. This CDR3 has 16 residues. DNA for the CDR3: TGCGCCAGCAGCCAAGCCGGCGGGGTGGGGTACAATGAGCAGTTCTTC. Residues: CASSQAGGVGYNEQFF.

In this sample, this clonotype turned up many times. This chain's CDR3 is CASSLGRGAKNIQYF. The CDR3 DNA sequence: TGTGCCAGCAGCCTAGGGCGGGGTGCCAAAAACATTCAGTACTTC. The chain has TRBV3-1 and TRBJ2-4, with a weak D call TRBD2 (6 bases). Trimming removed 4 bases at V and 1 base at J, with 11 bases between. This CDR3 comprises 15 residues. In germline, CDR1 is LGHDT, CDR2 YNNKEL (reference sequence).

This clonotype was counted ten times or more. V usage is TRBV28 and J usage is TRBJ2-3, with 11 bases lining up with TRBD2. V shed 2 bases, J shed 3 bases, and the junction held 7 bases outside the gene matches. Germline V lookup: CDR1 MDHEN, CDR2 SYDVKM. The CDR3 covers 17 residues. The CDR3, as DNA: TGTGCCAGCAGTTTAAGTCCGACTAGCGGGGTGACAGATACGCAGTATTTT. It yields the protein CASSLSPTSGVTDTQYF. The full variable domain, in which reference TRBV28 and TRBJ2-3 provide the parts outside the CDR3, is DVKVTQSSRYLVKRTGEKVFLECVQDMDHENMFWYRQDPGLGLRLIYFSYDVKMKEKGDIPEGYSVSREKKERFSLILESASTNQTSMYLCASSLSPTSGVTDTQYFGPGTRLTVL.

The chain couples TRBV6-5 to TRBJ1-4, with TRBD1 identical over 7 bases. Trimming cost V 2 bases and J 8 bases; bases outside gene matches: 8. This CDR3 comprises 15 residues. Germline loops: CDR1 MNHEY, CDR2 SVGAGI. CDR3 in amino acids: CASSYGQVIGEKLFF. The DNA for the CDR3 is TGTGCCAGCAGTTACGGACAGGTGATAGGGGAAAAACTGTTTTTT.

The rearrangement joins TRBV20-1 to TRBJ1-2; the D gene is possibly TRBD1 (5 bases). The germline V gene has CDR1 DFQATT and CDR2 SNEGSKA (reference sequence). This CDR3 has 12 residues. V was pared by 6 bases and J by 4 bases, with 12 bases between. The CDR3 loop reads CSARTQLYGYTF. The CDR3 nucleotides are TGCAGTGCCCGGACACAGCTCTATGGCTACACCTTC.

The V and J genes are TRBV28 and TRBJ1-2; D unclear. Germline V gene data show CDR1 as MDHEN and CDR2 as SYDVKM. With 0 bases removed from V and 7 bases from J, the gap between germline ends came to 12 bases. This CDR3 is built from 14 residues. CDR3 nucleotide sequence: TGTGCCAGCAGTTTATGGGGCAGATTATCTGGCTACACCTTC. Its translation: CASSLWGRLSGYTF.